This T cell receptor (beta chain) was sequenced for a study of blood T cell repertoires in COVID-19. The wider study: The United States, Italy and Spain were the sources of the acute and convalescent COVID-19 samples. PBMCs, B-cell-depleted T cells, or T cells provided the cDNA or gDNA that made up the material.

Per the study methods: The assay estimated nucleated cells by amplifying reference gene primers. The assay was immunoSEQ multiplex PCR, and TCRdb's table has in-frame clones only and misses some. D and trimming come from the DNA, and the V and J calls and clone size come from that table. The repertoire holds 350,000 to 550,000 clones, with 85% to 90% as singletons. This CDR3 is built from 14 residues. V shed 6 bases and J 7 bases; nucleotides not matched to a gene: 6. CDR1 is MDHEN, CDR2 SYDVKM, per germline. What was sequenced was peripheral blood. This clonotype was sampled from a woman in her 30s with acute or convalescent COVID-19. The gene calls are TRBV28 and TRBJ1-6; 7 positions match TRBD1. The CDR3 DNA follows: TGTGCCAGCAGGCAGACAGGGCCCAATTCACCCCTCCACTTT. Translating it yields CASRQTGPNSPLHF.